This T cell receptor (beta chain) was sequenced for a study of sequential checkpoint blockade in melanoma. Study information: After both sequences, patients received maintenance nivolumab.

Germline assignment: CDR1 SGDLS and CDR2 YYNGEE. V was trimmed by 1 base and J by 2 bases, leaving 16 bases between them. CDR3 length equals 17 residues. Specified treatment: randomized to nivolumab then ipilimumab (arm A) or the reverse (arm B). Profiling relied on immunoSEQ multiplex PCR, and the TCRdb table lists in-frame clones only, not all of them. The table includes 15,000 to 20,000 clones, roughly 71% detected once. The receptor's source is a human donor with melanoma. The sample in question was CD8+ T cells sorted from blood (inferred from file names), obtained from a patient given nivolumab and ipilimumab in sequence. The chain uses TRBV9 and TRBJ1-3; possible D gene TRBD1, 5 bases. The CDR3 bases are TGTGCCAGCAGCGTATCCTCTGCGGGGGGGGCTGGAAACACCATATATTTT. It codes for CASSVSSAGGAGNTIYF.